A selection of T cell receptor beta chains follows, all from one sample in a study of control samples from healthy donors and cancer patients. Measured with immunoSEQ multiplex PCR; TCRdb has only the in-frame clones, and not every one. The sample records about 130,000 clones, around nine tenths being singletons. Sample: blood. Receptors originate from a man in his fifties or sixties in good health. The CDR3 runs from the conserved cysteine through the conserved F or W. D genes are given only for firm matches. Not every row has a clone size; where given, it reads once, few, many or a size class.

TRBV13	TRBD1	TRBJ2-2	-	CASSPRPTGGIIDTGELFF	TGTGCCAGCAGCCCTCGCCCCACAGGGGGCATTATCGACACCGGGGAGCTGTTTTTT
TRBV7-2	-	TRBJ1-6	once	CASSALVGHLYNSPLHF	TGTGCCAGCAGCGCCCTCGTAGGACACCTTTATAATTCACCCCTCCACTTT
TRBV10-3	TRBD2	TRBJ2-5	-	CAISLAGRETQYF	TGTGCCATCAGTCTAGCGGGAAGGGAGACCCAGTACTTC
TRBV9	-	TRBJ2-7	-	CASSKNLGQETQQYF	TGTGCCAGCAGCAAAAACCTGGGGCAGGAGACCCAGCAGTACTTC
TRBV5-5	TRBD1	TRBJ1-2	-	CASSSDRVDYGYTF	TGTGCCAGCAGCTCCGACAGGGTCGACTATGGCTACACCTTC
TRBV6-8	-	TRBJ1-2	-	CASSYRGFFRVNYGYTF	TGTGCCAGCAGTTACAGAGGGTTTTTCAGAGTTAACTATGGCTACACCTTC
TRBV9	-	TRBJ2-3	-	CASSVTPGTQSTDTQYF	TGTGCCAGCAGCGTGACGCCCGGGACACAGAGCACAGATACGCAGTATTTT
TRBV4-1	-	TRBJ1-4	-	CASSQDRRIKSTNEKLFF	TGCGCCAGCAGCCAAGATCGTCGGATTAAATCAACTAATGAAAAACTGTTTTTT
TRBV18	-	TRBJ1-1	-	CASSPGANTEAFF	TGTGCCAGCTCCCCCGGTGCGAACACTGAAGCTTTCTTT
TRBV2	-	TRBJ2-7	-	CASSDPGVLAYEQYF	TGTGCCAGCAGTGATCCAGGGGTTTTGGCCTACGAGCAGTACTTC
TRBV6-1	TRBD1	TRBJ1-1	-	CASSERTGRTEAFF	TGTGCCAGCAGTGAAAGGACAGGGCGGACTGAAGCTTTCTTT
TRBV5-5	TRBD2	TRBJ2-3	-	CASSRTSGGPSSTDTQYF	TGTGCCAGCAGCAGGACTAGCGGGGGGCCATCTAGCACAGATACGCAGTATTTT
TRBV12-3/TRBV12-4	-	TRBJ1-3	-	CASSTFSGNTIYF	TGTGCCAGCAGTACATTCTCTGGAAACACCATATATTTT
TRBV29-1	TRBD1	TRBJ1-4	-	CSVEPGGQLNEKLFF	TGCAGCGTTGAACCCGGGGGACAGCTAAATGAAAAACTGTTTTTT
TRBV7-9	TRBD1	TRBJ2-1	-	CASSGWTGGDEQFF	TGTGCCAGCAGCGGGTGGACAGGGGGTGACGAGCAGTTCTTC
TRBV5-1	-	TRBJ2-1	-	CASSLALGGTYNEQFF	TGCGCCAGCAGCTTGGCCTTGGGGGGAACCTACAATGAGCAGTTCTTC
TRBV6-6	-	TRBJ2-3	-	CASSSFRVGDTQYF	TGTGCCAGCAGTTCTTTTCGGGTCGGGGATACGCAGTATTTT
TRBV5-4	TRBD1	TRBJ1-1	-	CASSSQTGGLGTEAFF	TGTGCCAGCAGCAGCCAGACAGGGGGCTTGGGCACTGAAGCTTTCTTT
TRBV2	-	TRBJ1-1	-	CASSQMGRGSTNTEAFF	TGTGCCAGCAGTCAAATGGGTAGGGGGTCGACGAACACTGAAGCTTTCTTT
TRBV29-1	-	TRBJ2-7	-	CSVELALTRNTYEQYF	TGCAGCGTTGAATTAGCTCTAACAAGGAACACCTACGAGCAGTACTTC
TRBV5-8	-	TRBJ1-5	-	CASFRGLLSNQPQHF	TGTGCCAGTTTCCGAGGACTGCTTAGCAATCAGCCCCAGCATTTT
TRBV13	TRBD1	TRBJ2-2	-	CASSFNRGTGELFF	TGTGCCAGCAGCTTTAACAGGGGAACCGGGGAGCTGTTTTTT
TRBV19	TRBD2	TRBJ2-4	-	CASRPDRLAGENIQYF	TGTGCCAGTAGACCGGACCGACTAGCGGGGGAAAACATTCAGTACTTC
TRBV30	-	TRBJ1-5	-	CAWSSGLVGNQPQHF	TGTGCCTGGAGTTCGGGTCTGGTTGGCAATCAGCCCCAGCATTTT
TRBV9	-	TRBJ1-2	-	CASSRRDGYTF	TGTGCCAGCAGCCGCAGGGATGGCTACACCTTC
TRBV28	-	TRBJ2-1	-	CASRGHAPGNEQFF	TGTGCCAGCAGAGGGCACGCTCCCGGGAATGAGCAGTTCTTC
TRBV6-5	-	TRBJ1-4	once	CASKGVATNEKLFF	TGTGCCAGCAAGGGTGTTGCAACTAATGAAAAACTGTTTTTT
TRBV19	-	TRBJ2-5	-	CASSPSDWAAQYF	TGTGCCAGTAGCCCGTCGGACTGGGCGGCCCAGTACTTC
TRBV13	-	TRBJ2-5	-	CASRFAQETQYF	TGTGCCAGCAGATTTGCCCAAGAGACCCAGTACTTC
TRBV7-2	-	TRBJ2-5	-	CASSLMLQETQYF	TGTGCCAGCAGCTTAATGTTACAAGAGACCCAGTACTTC
TRBV5-6	TRBD2	TRBJ2-5	once	CASSPTSGGARPQYF	TGTGCCAGCAGCCCGACTAGCGGGGGGGCTCGGCCCCAGTACTTC
TRBV19	-	TRBJ2-6	-	CASSEVQNWGANVLTF	TGTGCCAGTAGTGAGGTCCAAAACTGGGGGGCCAACGTCCTGACTTTC
TRBV24-1	-	TRBJ2-1	-	CATNPAGDNDNEQFF	TGTGCCACCAACCCCGCGGGGGACAACGACAATGAGCAGTTCTTC
TRBV24-1	-	TRBJ1-2	-	CATSDIDIGYTF	TGTGCCACCAGTGATATCGACATTGGCTACACCTTC
TRBV3-1/TRBV3-2	-	TRBJ2-7	-	CASSQDWGYEQYF	TGTGCCAGCAGCCAAGATTGGGGATACGAGCAGTACTTC
TRBV5-1	-	TRBJ2-3	-	CASSPARGGTGTDTQYF	TGCGCCAGCAGCCCAGCGCGGGGAGGTACCGGCACAGATACGCAGTATTTT
TRBV27	-	TRBJ2-7	-	CASSSSYEQYF	TGTGCCAGCAGTTCTTCCTACGAGCAGTACTTC
TRBV27	TRBD1	TRBJ1-3	-	CASSRAGGSAGNTIYF	TGTGCCAGCAGTCGCGCAGGGGGTTCTGCTGGAAACACCATATATTTT
TRBV5-4	-	TRBJ1-2	-	CASREDSRYGYTF	TGTGCCAGCCGTGAGGACAGCCGCTATGGCTACACCTTC
TRBV7-2	-	TRBJ2-1	-	CASSPGVGVRDEQFF	TGTGCCAGCAGCCCCGGAGTGGGGGTTCGGGATGAGCAGTTCTTC
TRBV5-4	-	TRBJ1-5	once	CASSLSGTQPQHF	TGTGCCAGCAGCTTATCAGGGACGCAGCCCCAGCATTTT
TRBV21-1	-	TRBJ1-6	-	CASSKVGERAPLHF	TGTGCCAGCAGCAAAGTGGGGGAGAGGGCGCCCCTCCACTTT